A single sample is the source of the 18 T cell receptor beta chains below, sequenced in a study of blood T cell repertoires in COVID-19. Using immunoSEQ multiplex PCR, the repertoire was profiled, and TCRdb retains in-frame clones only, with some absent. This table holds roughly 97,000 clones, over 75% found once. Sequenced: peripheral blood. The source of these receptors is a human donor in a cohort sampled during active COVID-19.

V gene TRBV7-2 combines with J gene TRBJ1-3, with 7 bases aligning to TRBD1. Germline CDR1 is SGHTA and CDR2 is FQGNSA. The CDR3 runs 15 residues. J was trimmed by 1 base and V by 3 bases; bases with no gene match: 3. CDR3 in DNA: TGTGCCAGCAGCTTCACAGGGGTGTCTGGAAACACCATATATTTT. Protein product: CASSFTGVSGNTIYF.

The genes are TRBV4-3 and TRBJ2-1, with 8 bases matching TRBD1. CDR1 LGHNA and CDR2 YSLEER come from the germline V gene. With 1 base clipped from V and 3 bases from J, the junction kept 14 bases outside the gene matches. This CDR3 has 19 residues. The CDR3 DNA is TGCGCCAGCAGCCAAGGCTTCGTGGGGGGACAGGTTAGCTACAATGAGCAGTTCTTC. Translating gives CASSQGFVGGQVSYNEQFF.

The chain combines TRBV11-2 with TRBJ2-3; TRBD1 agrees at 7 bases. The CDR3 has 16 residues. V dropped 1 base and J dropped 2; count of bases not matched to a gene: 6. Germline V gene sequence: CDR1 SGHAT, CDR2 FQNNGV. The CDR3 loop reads CASSLAGTAYTDTQYF. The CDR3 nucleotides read TGTGCCAGCAGCTTAGCCGGGACAGCCTACACAGATACGCAGTATTTT.

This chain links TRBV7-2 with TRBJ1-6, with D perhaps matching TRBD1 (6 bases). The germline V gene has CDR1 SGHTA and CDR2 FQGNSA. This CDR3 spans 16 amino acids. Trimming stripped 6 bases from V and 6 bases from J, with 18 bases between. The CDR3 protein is CASRSAGTRVNSPLHF. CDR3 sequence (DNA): TGTGCCAGCAGATCCGCCGGGACACGGGTTAATTCACCCCTCCACTTT.

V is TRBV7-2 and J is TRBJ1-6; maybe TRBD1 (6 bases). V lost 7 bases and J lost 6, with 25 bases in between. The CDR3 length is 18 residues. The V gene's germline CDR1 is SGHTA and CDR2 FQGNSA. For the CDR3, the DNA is TGTGCCAGCAACGTGGCAGGGGTGCAGTCTCTGCCTAATTCACCCCTCCACTTT. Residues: CASNVAGVQSLPNSPLHF.

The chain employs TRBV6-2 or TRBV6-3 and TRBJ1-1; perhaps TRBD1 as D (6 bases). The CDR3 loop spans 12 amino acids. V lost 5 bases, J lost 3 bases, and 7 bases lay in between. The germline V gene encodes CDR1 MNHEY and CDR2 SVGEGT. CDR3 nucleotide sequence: TGTGCCAGCAGTAGGACAGACACTGAAGCTTTCTTT. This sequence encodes CASSRTDTEAFF.

CDR3 coding DNA: TGTGCCAGCAGTTACACGACAGGGGCGACCTTATATAGCAATCAGCCCCAGCATTTT. This codes for CASSYTTGATLYSNQPQHF. The chain links TRBV6-2 or TRBV6-3 to TRBJ1-5; 8 bases align to TRBD1. The CDR3 contains 19 residues. The germline CDR1 and CDR2 sequences are MNHEY and SVGEGT. After removal of 2 bases from V and 0 bases from J, the junction contained 12 bases not matched to a gene.

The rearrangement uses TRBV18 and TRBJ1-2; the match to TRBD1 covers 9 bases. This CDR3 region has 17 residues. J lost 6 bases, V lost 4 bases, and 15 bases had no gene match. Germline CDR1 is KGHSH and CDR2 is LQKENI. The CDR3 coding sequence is TGTGCCAGCTCACATTCTCCCGGAAGGACAGGGGACGATGGCTACACCTTC. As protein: CASSHSPGRTGDDGYTF.

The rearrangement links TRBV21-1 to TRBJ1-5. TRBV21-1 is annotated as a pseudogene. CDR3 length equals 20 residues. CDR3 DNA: TGTGCCAGCAGCAAAGATGTAGGGGGGGCGGATGAGAATAGCAATCAGCCCCAGCATTTT. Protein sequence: CASSKDVGGADENSNQPQHF.

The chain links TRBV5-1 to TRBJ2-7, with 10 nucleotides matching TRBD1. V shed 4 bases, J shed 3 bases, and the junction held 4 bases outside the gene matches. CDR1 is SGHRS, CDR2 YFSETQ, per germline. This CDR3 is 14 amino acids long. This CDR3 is CASSTGQGHYEQYF. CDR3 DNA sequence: TGCGCCAGCAGCACGGGACAGGGGCACTACGAGCAGTACTTC.

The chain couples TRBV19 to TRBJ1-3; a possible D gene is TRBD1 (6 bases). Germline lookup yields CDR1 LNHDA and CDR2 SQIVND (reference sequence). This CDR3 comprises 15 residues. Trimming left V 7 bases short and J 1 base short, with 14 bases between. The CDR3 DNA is TGTGCCAGTATAGCGGGGGACATTTCTGGAAACACCATATATTTT. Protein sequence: CASIAGDISGNTIYF.

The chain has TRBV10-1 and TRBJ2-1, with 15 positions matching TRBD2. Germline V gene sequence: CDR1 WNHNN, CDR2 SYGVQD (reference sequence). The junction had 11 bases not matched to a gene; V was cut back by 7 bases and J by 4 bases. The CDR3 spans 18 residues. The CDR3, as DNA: TGCGCCAGCACCCCGGGACTAGCGGGAGGAACCTTGTACAATGAGCAGTTCTTC. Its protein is CASTPGLAGGTLYNEQFF.

In DNA form, the CDR3 reads TGTGCCAGCAGTTATGGAGTCTATGGCTACACCTTC. Its protein product is CASSYGVYGYTF. This chain joins TRBV6-6 and TRBJ1-2; D is undetermined. CDR3 length equals 12 residues. Trimming left V 3 bases short and J 4 bases short, with 6 bases between. Looked up from germline, CDR1 is MNHNY and CDR2 is SVGAGI (reference sequence).

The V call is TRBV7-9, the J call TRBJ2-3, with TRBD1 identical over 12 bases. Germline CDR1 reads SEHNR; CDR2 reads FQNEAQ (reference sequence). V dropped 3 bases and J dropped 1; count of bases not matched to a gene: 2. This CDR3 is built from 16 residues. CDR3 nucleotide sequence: TGTGCCAGCAGCTTTGGGACAGGGGGCCGCACAGATACGCAGTATTTT. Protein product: CASSFGTGGRTDTQYF. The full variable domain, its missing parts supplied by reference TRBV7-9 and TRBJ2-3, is DTGVSQNPRHKITKRGQNVTFRCDPISEHNRLYWYRQTLGQGPEFLTYFQNEAQLEKSRLLSDRFSAERPKGSFSTLEIQRTEQGDSAMYLCASSFGTGGRTDTQYFGPGTRLTVL.

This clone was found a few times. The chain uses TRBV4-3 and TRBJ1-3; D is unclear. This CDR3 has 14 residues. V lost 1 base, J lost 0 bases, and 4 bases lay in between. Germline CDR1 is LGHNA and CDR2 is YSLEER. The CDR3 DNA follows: TGCGCCAGCAGCCAAGGTTACTCTGGAAACACCATATATTTT. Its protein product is CASSQGYSGNTIYF.

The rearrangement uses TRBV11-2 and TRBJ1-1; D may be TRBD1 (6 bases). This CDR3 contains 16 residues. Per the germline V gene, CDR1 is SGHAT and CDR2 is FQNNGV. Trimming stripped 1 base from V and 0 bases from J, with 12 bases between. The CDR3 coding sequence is TGTGCCAGCAGCTTAGCCCGGACAGAACTGAACACTGAAGCTTTCTTT. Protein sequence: CASSLARTELNTEAFF.

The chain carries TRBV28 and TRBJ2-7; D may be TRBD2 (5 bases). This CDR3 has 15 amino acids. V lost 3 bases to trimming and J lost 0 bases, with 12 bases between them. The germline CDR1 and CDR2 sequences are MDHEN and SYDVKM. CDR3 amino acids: CASSFRGGLSYEQYF. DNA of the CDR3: TGTGCCAGCAGTTTTCGTGGCGGGCTCTCCTACGAGCAGTACTTC.

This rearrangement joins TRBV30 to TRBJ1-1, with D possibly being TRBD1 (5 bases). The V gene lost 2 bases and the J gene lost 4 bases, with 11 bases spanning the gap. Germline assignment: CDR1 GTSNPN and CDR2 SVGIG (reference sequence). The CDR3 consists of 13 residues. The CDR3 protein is CAWSWGPGTEAFF. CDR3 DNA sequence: TGTGCCTGGAGTTGGGGCCCGGGCACTGAAGCTTTCTTT.